The following is a T cell receptor beta chain sequence with its context. V gave up 5 bases and J gave up 1 base, with 8 bases separating them. Looked up from germline, CDR1 is SGHVS and CDR2 is FNYEAQ. This CDR3 comprises 13 residues. Method: immunoSEQ multiplex PCR; TCRdb's copy keeps in-frame clones and lacks some. The table lists about 5,300 clones, roughly 84% of them singletons. The sample originates from a study of tumor T cells in aggressive B-cell lymphoma. This clonotype was sampled from an adult with diffuse large B cell lymphoma. The sequencing sample was made of tumor tissue. The chain carries TRBV7-6 and TRBJ1-2, with D uncertain. Here the CDR3 reads CASSQTHNYGYTF. CDR3 DNA: TGTGCCAGCAGCCAGACTCATAACTATGGCTACACCTTC.